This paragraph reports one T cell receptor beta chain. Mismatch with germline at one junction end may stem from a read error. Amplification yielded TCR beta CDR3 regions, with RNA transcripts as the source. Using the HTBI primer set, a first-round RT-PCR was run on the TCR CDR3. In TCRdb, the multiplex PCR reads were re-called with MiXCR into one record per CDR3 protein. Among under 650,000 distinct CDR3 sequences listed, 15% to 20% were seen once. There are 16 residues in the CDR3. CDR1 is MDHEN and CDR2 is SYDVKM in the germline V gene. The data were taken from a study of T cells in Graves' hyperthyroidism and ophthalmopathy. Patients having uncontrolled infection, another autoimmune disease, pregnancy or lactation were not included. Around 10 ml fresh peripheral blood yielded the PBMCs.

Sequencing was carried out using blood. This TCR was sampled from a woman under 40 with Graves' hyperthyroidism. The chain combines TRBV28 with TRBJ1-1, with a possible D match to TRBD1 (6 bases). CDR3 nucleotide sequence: TGTGCCCGCAGTACCGGGGGGGGCCCAATGAACACTGAAGCTTTCTTT. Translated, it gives CARSTGGGPMNTEAFF. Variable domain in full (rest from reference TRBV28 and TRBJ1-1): DVKVTQSSRYLVKRTGEKVFLECVQDMDHENMFWYRQDPGLGLRLIYFSYDVKMKEKGDIPEGYSVSREKKERFSLILESASTNQTSMYLCARSTGGGPMNTEAFFGQGTRLTVV.